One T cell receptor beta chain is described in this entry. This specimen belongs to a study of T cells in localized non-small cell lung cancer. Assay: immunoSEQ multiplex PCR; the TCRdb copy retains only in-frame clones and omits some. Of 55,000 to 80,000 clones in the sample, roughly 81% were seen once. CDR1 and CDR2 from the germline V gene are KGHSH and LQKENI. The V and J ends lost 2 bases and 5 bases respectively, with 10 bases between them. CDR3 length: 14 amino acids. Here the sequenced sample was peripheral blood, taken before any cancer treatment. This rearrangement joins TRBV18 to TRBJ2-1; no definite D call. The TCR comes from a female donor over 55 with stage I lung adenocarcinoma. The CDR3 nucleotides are TGTGCCAGCTCACCAGTTTCGGGTCACAATGAGCAGTTCTTC. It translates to CASSPVSGHNEQFF.